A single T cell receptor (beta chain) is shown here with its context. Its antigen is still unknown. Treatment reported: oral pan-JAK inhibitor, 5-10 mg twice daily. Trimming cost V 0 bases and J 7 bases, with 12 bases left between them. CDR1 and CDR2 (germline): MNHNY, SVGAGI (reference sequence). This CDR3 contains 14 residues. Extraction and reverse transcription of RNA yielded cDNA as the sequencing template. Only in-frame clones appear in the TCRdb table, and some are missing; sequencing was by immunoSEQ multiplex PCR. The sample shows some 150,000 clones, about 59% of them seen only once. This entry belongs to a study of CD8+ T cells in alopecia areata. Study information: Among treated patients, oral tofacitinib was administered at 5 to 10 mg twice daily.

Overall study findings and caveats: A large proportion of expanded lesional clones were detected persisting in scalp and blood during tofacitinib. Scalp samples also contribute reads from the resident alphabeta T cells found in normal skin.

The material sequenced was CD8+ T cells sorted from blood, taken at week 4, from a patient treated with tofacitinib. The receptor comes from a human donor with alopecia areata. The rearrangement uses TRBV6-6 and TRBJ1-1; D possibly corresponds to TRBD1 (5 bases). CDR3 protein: CASSYSNGGGEAFF. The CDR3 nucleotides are TGTGCCAGCAGTTACTCGAATGGGGGAGGTGAAGCTTTCTTT.